This T cell receptor beta chain was identified in a study of neurological immune-mediated disorders. Study observations and caveats: The greatest TCR clonal expansion occurred in HTLV-1-associated myelopathy and the least in multiple sclerosis, which fell below healthy controls.

TCRdb fed the 5' RACE reads into MiXCR, producing one record per CDR3 protein. The sample has roughly 22,000 distinct CDR3 sequences; less than 8% are singletons. This clonotype has a count of ten or more. The antigen is unknown. The healthy controls volunteered at a blood bank in Maryland, USA. The sequence was obtained from a young man in good health. The sequenced sample consisted of CD8+ T cells from blood.

The CDR3 bases are TGCAGTGCTAGTGGAGGTAGGGGAGGCGGCTACGAGCAGTACTTC. Amino acid sequence: CSASGGRGGGYEQYF. The chain combines TRBV20-1 with TRBJ2-7; tentatively, D is TRBD2 (6 bases). The V gene's germline CDR1 is DFQATT and CDR2 SNEGSKA (reference sequence). Trimming cost V 3 bases and J 3 bases, with 18 bases left between them. The CDR3 totals 15 residues.